This T cell receptor beta chain came from a study of cytomegalovirus exposure and HLA in healthy donors. Study outcomes and limitations: TCR beta sequences reportedly predicted most subjects' HLA-A and HLA-B alleles accurately.

With respect to this clone: Its target is not known.

The germline gives CDR1 LGHNA, CDR2 YSLEER. With 0 bases removed from V and 4 bases from J, the gap between germline ends came to 10 bases. The CDR3 totals 15 residues. It was with 60 Vbeta and 13 Jbeta primers that the PCR ran. The assay was immunoSEQ multiplex PCR, and TCRdb's table has in-frame clones only and misses some. The sample lists about 150,000 clones, 70% to 80% occurring once. The sequence derives from a human donor in good health. The chain links TRBV4-3 to TRBJ1-5, with D possibly being TRBD1 (5 bases). The sample consisted of PBMCs. In DNA form, the CDR3 reads TGCGCCAGCAGCCAAGAAAAGGGGTTTAATCAGCCCCAGCATTTT. It is translated as CASSQEKGFNQPQHF.